Each of the 7 T cell receptor beta chains below was sequenced from the same sample in a study of cytomegalovirus exposure and HLA in healthy donors. The PCR made use of 60 Vbeta and 13 Jbeta primers. The repertoire was sequenced with immunoSEQ multiplex PCR; TCRdb's copy has only in-frame clones and lacks some. The sample has 110,000 or so clones; around three quarters are singletons. Specimen: PBMCs. Every receptor here comes from a man aged 50-60 years in good health and CMV-seropositive.

This rearrangement joins TRBV7-8 to TRBJ2-1, with TRBD1 matching 9 bases. Germline trimming cut 2 bases from V and 5 bases from J; bases unmatched to any gene: 4. Germline loops: CDR1 SGHVS, CDR2 FQNEAQ. The CDR3 covers 15 residues. CDR3 nucleotides: TGTGCCAGCAGCTTAAGACAGGGGGTTAACAATGAGCAGTTCTTC. Its translation: CASSLRQGVNNEQFF.

The J gene is TRBJ2-5, the V gene TRBV4-1; D might be TRBD2 (6 bases). The CDR3 has 16 residues. V was pared by 1 base and J by 3 bases, with 15 bases between. Germline-derived CDR1 and CDR2 are MGHRA and YSYEKL. The CDR3 here is CASSQAPGTAEETQYF. CDR3 bases: TGCGCCAGCAGCCAAGCTCCCGGGACTGCGGAAGAGACCCAGTACTTC.

This chain joins TRBV6-6 and TRBJ2-2; D is unclear. Germline lookup yields CDR1 MNHNY and CDR2 SVGAGI (reference sequence). This CDR3 spans 15 amino acids. The V end lost 4 bases, the J end lost 3 bases, and 12 bases lay between the germline ends. The CDR3 coding sequence is TGTGCCAGCAGTTTGGCAGGTTGGGACACCGGGGAGCTGTTTTTT. Protein: CASSLAGWDTGELFF.

The chain has TRBV5-4 and TRBJ2-5, with D maybe TRBD1 (6 bases). The CDR3 is 15 residues long. CDR1 SGHNT and CDR2 YYREEE come from the germline V gene (reference sequence). Trimming took off 2 bases at V and 2 bases at J, with 13 bases between the two ends. In nucleotides, the CDR3 is TGTGCCAGCAGCTTAAGGGACAACGGTCAAGAGACCCAGTACTTC. Protein sequence: CASSLRDNGQETQYF. The full variable domain, its missing parts supplied by reference TRBV5-4 and TRBJ2-5, is ETGVTQSPTHLIKTRGQQVTLRCSSQSGHNTVSWYQQALGQGPQFIFQYYREEENGRGNFPPRFSGLQFPNYSSELNVNALELDDSALYLCASSLRDNGQETQYFGPGTRLLVL.

This clone was seen a handful of times. The rearrangement links TRBV10-1 to TRBJ1-2; 9 bases match TRBD1. CDR3 length equals 15 residues. J gave up 6 bases and V 3 bases, and 8 bases lay outside the gene matches. Germline V lookup: CDR1 WNHNN, CDR2 SYGVQD (reference sequence). The CDR3 region has the DNA TGCGCCAGCAGTGACCCCGGGACAGGGAAGGATGGCTACACCTTC. Its protein product is CASSDPGTGKDGYTF.

The chain joins TRBV5-8 to TRBJ1-4, with 8 bases identical to TRBD1. V was clipped by 2 bases and J by 1 base; unmatched bases: 1. The length of the CDR3 is 15 residues. The germline gives CDR1 SGHTS, CDR2 YDEGEE. The CDR3 sequence: CASSFGQGTNEKLFF. As DNA, the CDR3 is TGTGCCAGCAGCTTCGGACAGGGAACTAATGAAAAACTGTTTTTT.

The chain recombines TRBV4-1 with TRBJ2-3; 9 nucleotides align to TRBD2. Germline values: CDR1 MGHRA, CDR2 YSYEKL. The CDR3 has 18 amino acids. With 2 bases clipped from V and 3 bases from J, the junction kept 12 bases outside the gene matches. CDR3 bases: TGCGCCAGCAGCCAATACTATTTTAGCGGGAGTGGGACAGATACGCAGTATTTT. Its translation is CASSQYYFSGSGTDTQYF.